This is a list of T cell receptor beta chains from one sample in a study of T cell changes during pregnancy in multiple sclerosis. Data came from immunoSEQ multiplex PCR; TCRdb stores just in-frame clones and leaves some out. The table shows fewer than 50,000 clones, with approximately 94% occurring only once. The sample was CD8+ T cells from peripheral blood mononuclear cells, taken before pregnancy. These receptors originate from a female donor with multiple sclerosis, enrolled in a pregnancy study. CDR3s include the opening cysteine and the closing phenylalanine or tryptophan. Fields, in order: CDR3 DNA, CDR3 protein, clone size, V gene, J gene, D gene. A D gene is named only where the DNA matches it firmly. Only some rows state a clone size, as once, few, many or a class for expanded clones.

DNA: TGTGCCAGTAGTATCCCACAGGGGAGTACTGAAGCTTTCTTT
CDR3: CASSIPQGSTEAFF
size: .
V: TRBV19
J: TRBJ1-1
D: TRBD1

DNA: TGTGCCAGCAGCTTAGGCTGGCAGAACGACCAAGAGACCCAGTACTTC
CDR3: CASSLGWQNDQETQYF
size: .
V: TRBV11-2
J: TRBJ2-5
D: .

DNA: TGTGCCAGCAGTCCAGGGGGGACTGAAGCTTTCTTT
CDR3: CASSPGGTEAFF
size: .
V: TRBV27
J: TRBJ1-1
D: TRBD1

DNA: TGTGCCTGGAGTCCGGCTGCGGTGCCGCAAGAGACCCAGTACTTC
CDR3: CAWSPAAVPQETQYF
size: .
V: TRBV30
J: TRBJ2-5
D: .

DNA: TGCGCCAGCAGCCAACCGACTCCCTACGAGCAGTACTTC
CDR3: CASSQPTPYEQYF
size: medium-sized
V: TRBV4-1
J: TRBJ2-7
D: .

DNA: TGCGCCAGCAGCCAAGATTTGGGGGCAGCAACTAATGAAAAACTGTTTTTT
CDR3: CASSQDLGAATNEKLFF
size: once
V: TRBV4-1
J: TRBJ1-4
D: .

DNA: TGTGCCATCAGTGAGTCCCCCGGTTCTTATGGCTACACCTTC
CDR3: CAISESPGSYGYTF
size: .
V: TRBV10-3
J: TRBJ1-2
D: .

DNA: TGTGCCAGCAGTGAGGGGAATAGCGGGAGGGCCGGGACAGATACGCAGTATTTT
CDR3: CASSEGNSGRAGTDTQYF
size: .
V: TRBV2
J: TRBJ2-3
D: TRBD2

DNA: TGTGCCAGCAGCTTGGGCCCCGCGACAGGGATAGCTTTCTTT
CDR3: CASSLGPATGIAFF
size: .
V: TRBV11-2
J: TRBJ1-1
D: TRBD1

DNA: TGTGCCAGCACCACACTACAGGGGTTAGGAGAAAACATTCAGTACTTC
CDR3: CASTTLQGLGENIQYF
size: .
V: TRBV2
J: TRBJ2-4
D: TRBD1

DNA: TGCGCCAGCAGCCAAGGTACTGGCACAGATACGCAGTATTTT
CDR3: CASSQGTGTDTQYF
size: .
V: TRBV4-1
J: TRBJ2-3
D: .

DNA: TGCAGCGTTCCATCGGCGGGGTCCCTCAATGAGCAGTTCTTC
CDR3: CSVPSAGSLNEQFF
size: .
V: TRBV29-1
J: TRBJ2-1
D: .

DNA: TGCGCCAGCAGCCCTGGGACTAGCGGGAGTAAAGATACGCAGTATTTT
CDR3: CASSPGTSGSKDTQYF
size: medium-sized
V: TRBV4-3
J: TRBJ2-3
D: TRBD2

DNA: TGTGCCAGCAGTCTCAGGGGAGATACGCAGTATTTT
CDR3: CASSLRGDTQYF
size: .
V: TRBV27
J: TRBJ2-3
D: .

DNA: TGTGCCAGCAGTTTTGGGACAGGGTCGACTCAGCCCCAGCATTTT
CDR3: CASSFGTGSTQPQHF
size: .
V: TRBV27
J: TRBJ1-5
D: TRBD1

DNA: TGTGCCAGCAGTTTCGACAGTGGGAGGGCGTTGAACACTGAAGCTTTCTTT
CDR3: CASSFDSGRALNTEAFF
size: .
V: TRBV2
J: TRBJ1-1
D: .

DNA: TGTGCCTGGAGTCGGGGGGATGGAACTGAAGCTTTCTTT
CDR3: CAWSRGDGTEAFF
size: .
V: TRBV30
J: TRBJ1-1
D: .

DNA: TGTGCCAGCAGTGCGTCCGGGGGGCGTTTATTAGAAGTCGGGCAGTTCTTC
CDR3: CASSASGGRLLEVGQFF
size: .
V: TRBV6-4
J: TRBJ2-1
D: .

DNA: TGCGCCAGCAGCACCGCCGGGACAGGGAGTGGCTACACCTTC
CDR3: CASSTAGTGSGYTF
size: .
V: TRBV5-1
J: TRBJ1-2
D: TRBD1

DNA: TGTGCCAGCAGCCCTGGACAGGCTTCCTACGAGCAGTACTTC
CDR3: CASSPGQASYEQYF
size: .
V: TRBV7-9
J: TRBJ2-7
D: TRBD1

DNA: TGTGCCAGTAGCCTCGGAGGGGGGGGCACCGGGGAGCTGTTTTTT
CDR3: CASSLGGGGTGELFF
size: .
V: TRBV19
J: TRBJ2-2
D: .

DNA: TGTGCCAGCAGCTTTAGCGGGAGGGATCTCGGGGAGCTGTTTTTT
CDR3: CASSFSGRDLGELFF
size: .
V: TRBV11-2
J: TRBJ2-2
D: TRBD2

DNA: TGTGCCAGCAGCCCCGCTACAGTCTCCTACGAGCAGTACTTC
CDR3: CASSPATVSYEQYF
size: .
V: TRBV9
J: TRBJ2-7
D: .

DNA: TGTGCCTGGAGTGTGGGGGCTAGCAATCAGCCCCAGCATTTT
CDR3: CAWSVGASNQPQHF
size: few
V: TRBV30
J: TRBJ1-5
D: .

DNA: TGTGCCTGGAGCGACACAGGGTCTCCTAGCAATCAGCCCCAGCATTTT
CDR3: CAWSDTGSPSNQPQHF
size: .
V: TRBV30
J: TRBJ1-5
D: .

DNA: TGCGCCAGCAGCCCTCCCCCGGTGAACACTGAAGCTTTCTTT
CDR3: CASSPPPVNTEAFF
size: .
V: TRBV5-1
J: TRBJ1-1
D: .

DNA: TGTGCCAGTAGTATAGTAGGTGTCGGGAGAACGGCTAATGAGCAGTTCTTC
CDR3: CASSIVGVGRTANEQFF
size: .
V: TRBV19
J: TRBJ2-1
D: .

DNA: TGTGCCAGCAACATAGGGAGGGGAATGGGAAAACTGTTTTTT
CDR3: CASNIGRGMGKLFF
size: .
V: TRBV7-9
J: TRBJ1-4
D: .

DNA: TGTGCCAGCAGTTTAGCGGCGCGGACTTTTGATGAGCAGTTCTTC
CDR3: CASSLAARTFDEQFF
size: .
V: TRBV27
J: TRBJ2-1
D: .

DNA: TGTGCCAGTAGCCTACAGGGGCCTCAGCCCCAGCATTTT
CDR3: CASSLQGPQPQHF
size: .
V: TRBV19
J: TRBJ1-5
D: TRBD1

DNA: TGTGCCACCAGCAGAGATCAGAAGTCTGAGCAGTTCTTC
CDR3: CATSRDQKSEQFF
size: .
V: TRBV15
J: TRBJ2-1
D: .

DNA: TGCGCCAGCAGCTTGGCACCAGATAGCAATCAGCCCCAGCATTTT
CDR3: CASSLAPDSNQPQHF
size: .
V: TRBV5-1
J: TRBJ1-5
D: .

DNA: TGTGCCAGCAGTTTAAGGAGGCACGCCACCGGGGAGCTGTTTTTT
CDR3: CASSLRRHATGELFF
size: .
V: TRBV28
J: TRBJ2-2
D: .

DNA: TGTGCCAGCAGCTTAGTGTCGGGTAGCCACGAGCAGTACTTC
CDR3: CASSLVSGSHEQYF
size: .
V: TRBV7-8
J: TRBJ2-7
D: .

DNA: TGTGCCAGCAGTTTTAATTCGCGAGGGCAGCCCCAGCATTTT
CDR3: CASSFNSRGQPQHF
size: once
V: TRBV28
J: TRBJ1-5
D: .

DNA: TGTGCCAGCAGCTTATACGGCGGGAGGGCCCCGCAGTTCTTC
CDR3: CASSLYGGRAPQFF
size: .
V: TRBV7-8
J: TRBJ2-1
D: TRBD2

DNA: TGTGCCAGCAGCTTAGTTGCTGGCGGGATAGTATACGAGCAGTACTTC
CDR3: CASSLVAGGIVYEQYF
size: once
V: TRBV7-6
J: TRBJ2-7
D: .

DNA: TGTGCCAGCAGCTTAATGGGACAGGGGGCTTATGGCTACACCTTC
CDR3: CASSLMGQGAYGYTF
size: .
V: TRBV7-9
J: TRBJ1-2
D: TRBD1

DNA: TGTGCCAGCAGTGACGCAACAGGGGGTGGCACTGAAGCTTTCTTT
CDR3: CASSDATGGGTEAFF
size: .
V: TRBV6-4
J: TRBJ1-1
D: TRBD1

DNA: TGTGCCTGGAGTGTACGGGACAGGGTACAAGAGACCCAGTACTTC
CDR3: CAWSVRDRVQETQYF
size: once
V: TRBV30
J: TRBJ2-5
D: TRBD1

DNA: TGTGCCAGCAGGACTAGCGGGAGCATTTACAATGAGCAGTTCTTC
CDR3: CASRTSGSIYNEQFF
size: .
V: TRBV6-5
J: TRBJ2-1
D: TRBD2